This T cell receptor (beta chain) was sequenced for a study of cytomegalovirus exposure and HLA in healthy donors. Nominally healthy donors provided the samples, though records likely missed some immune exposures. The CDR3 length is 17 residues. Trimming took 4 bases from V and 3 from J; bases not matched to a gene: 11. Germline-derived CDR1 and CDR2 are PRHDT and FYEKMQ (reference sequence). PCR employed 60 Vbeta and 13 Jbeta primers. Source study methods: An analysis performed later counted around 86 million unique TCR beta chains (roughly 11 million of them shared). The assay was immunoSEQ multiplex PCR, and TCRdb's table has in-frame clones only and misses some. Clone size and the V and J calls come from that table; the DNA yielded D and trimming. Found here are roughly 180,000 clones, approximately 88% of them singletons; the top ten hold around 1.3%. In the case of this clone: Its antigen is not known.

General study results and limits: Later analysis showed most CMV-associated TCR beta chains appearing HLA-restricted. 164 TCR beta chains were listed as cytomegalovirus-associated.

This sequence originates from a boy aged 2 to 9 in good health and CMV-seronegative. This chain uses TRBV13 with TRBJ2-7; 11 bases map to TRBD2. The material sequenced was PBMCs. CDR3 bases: TGTGCCAGCAGCTCAACCGGGACTAGCGGCCGCCGCTACGAGCAGTACTTC. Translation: CASSSTGTSGRRYEQYF.